The 27 T cell receptor beta chains below were found in one sample sequenced in a study of blood T cell repertoires in COVID-19. Assay used: immunoSEQ multiplex PCR; TCRdb lists only in-frame clones, some missing. This sample has over 300,000 clones, with 70% to 90% found just once. The sample was PBMCs or T cells enriched from blood (not recorded which). Every receptor here comes from a woman aged 35 to 49 who had recovered from COVID-19.

This rearrangement joins TRBV11-3 to TRBJ2-7; TRBD2 is a possible D gene (5 bases). Germline CDR1 SGHNT, CDR2 YENEEA. The germline V and J ends were trimmed by 1 base and 1 base, with 5 bases remaining between them. The CDR3 runs to 13 residues. This CDR3 is CASSLGESYEQYF. CDR3 nucleotide sequence: TGTGCCAGCAGCTTAGGGGAGTCCTACGAGCAGTACTTC.

The chain has TRBV10-3 and TRBJ1-5; weak D call: TRBD1 (6 bases). V lost 6 bases, J lost 0 bases, and 12 bases lay in between. The CDR3 length is 15 residues. Germline values: CDR1 ENHRY, CDR2 SYGVKD. DNA for the CDR3: TGTGCCATCAGGGAACAGGGAGATAGCAATCAGCCCCAGCATTTT. Protein sequence: CAIREQGDSNQPQHF.

This clone was recorded a few times. The chain links TRBV19 to TRBJ2-7; 8 positions agree with TRBD2. Germline loops: CDR1 LNHDA, CDR2 SQIVND (reference sequence). The V gene end was trimmed by 5 bases and the J gene end by 5 bases; junction bases not matched to a gene: 14. This CDR3 comprises 16 residues. CDR3 protein: CASSQSPGLEGHEQYF. CDR3 coding DNA: TGTGCCAGTAGTCAGAGCCCGGGACTAGAAGGCCACGAGCAGTACTTC.

The V gene is TRBV7-3, the J gene TRBJ2-7, with 8 bases identical to TRBD1. This CDR3 has 14 residues. CDR1 and CDR2 (germline): SGHTA, FQGTGA. V shed 2 bases and J 6 bases; nucleotides not matched to a gene: 6. CDR3 in DNA: TGTGCCAGCAGCTTATCCAGGGGGCTTGGCGAGCAGTACTTC. Its translation is CASSLSRGLGEQYF.

This clone has just one count. This chain connects TRBV15 to TRBJ2-3; 10 nucleotides line up with TRBD2. V lost 3 bases and J lost 1; bases outside the gene matches: 4. CDR1 is LNHNV and CDR2 is YYDKDF in the germline V gene (reference sequence). The CDR3 contains 16 residues. The CDR3 DNA sequence: TGTGCCACCAGCAGGAACCTAGCGGGGGGCACAGATACGCAGTATTTT. This encodes CATSRNLAGGTDTQYF.

In its sample, this clone was seen once. This chain links TRBV10-3 with TRBJ2-5; 7 bases are shared with TRBD2. CDR3 length: 16 amino acids. The V gene's germline CDR1 is ENHRY and CDR2 SYGVKD. V lost 4 bases to trimming and J lost 5 bases; unmatched junction nucleotides: 13. The CDR3 sequence is CAISVSEAGIEETQYF. CDR3 bases: TGTGCCATCAGTGTCTCGGAAGCGGGGATAGAGGAGACCCAGTACTTC.

The chain uses TRBV29-1 and TRBJ2-3; 9 positions match TRBD1. Germline V lookup: CDR1 SQVTM, CDR2 ANQGSEA. This CDR3 is built from 14 residues. V lost 7 bases and J lost 1; bases outside the gene matches: 6. CDR3 sequence reads: CSGTGGGGTDTQYF. The CDR3 nucleotides read TGCAGCGGCACAGGGGGCGGGGGCACAGATACGCAGTATTTT.

The chain employs TRBV29-1 and TRBJ2-1; 12 nucleotides agree with TRBD2. The ends lost 6 bases at V and 6 bases at J; junction bases unmatched: 6. Germline CDR1 SQVTM, CDR2 ANQGSEA. This CDR3 contains 14 residues. CDR3 sequence: CSVSGTSGSNEQFF. As DNA, the CDR3 is TGCAGCGTCTCCGGGACTAGCGGGTCCAATGAGCAGTTCTTC.

Turning to this clone: A read error may produce the germline difference seen at one junction end. The chain couples TRBV7-7 to TRBJ2-1; 11 nucleotides match TRBD2. From germline, CDR1 is SSHAT and CDR2 FNYEAQ (reference sequence). The CDR3 is made up of 16 amino acids. CDR3 coding DNA: TGTGCTAGCAGCCCCGTACTAGCGGGAGAGGGGAATGAGCAGTTCTTC. Translating it yields CASSPVLAGEGNEQFF.

The chain employs TRBV5-6 and TRBJ2-7; D gene unclear. Trimming left V 4 bases short and J 0 bases short, with 11 bases between. The length of the CDR3 is 14 residues. Germline loops: CDR1 SGHDT, CDR2 YYEEEE. The CDR3 loop is CASSPAGSSYEQYF. The CDR3 coding sequence is TGTGCCAGCAGCCCCGCAGGCTCCTCCTACGAGCAGTACTTC. Full variable domain (missing parts from reference TRBV5-6 and TRBJ2-7): DAGVTQSPTHLIKTRGQQVTLRCSPKSGHDTVSWYQQALGQGPQFIFQYYEEEERQRGNFPDRFSGHQFPNYSSELNVNALLLGDSALYLCASSPAGSSYEQYFGPGTRLTVT.

The rearrangement joins TRBV3-1 (or the pseudogene TRBV3-2) to TRBJ1-2; TRBD1 aligns across 10 bases. The CDR3 contains 15 residues. V dropped 3 bases and J dropped 7; count of bases not matched to a gene: 8. Germline V gene sequence: CDR1 LGHDT, CDR2 YNNKEL (reference sequence). The CDR3 spells CASSHGTGELSGYTF. CDR3 coding DNA: TGTGCCAGCAGCCATGGGACAGGGGAACTTTCTGGCTACACCTTC.

The rearrangement links TRBV28 to TRBJ2-1; TRBD2 matches at 13 bases. Germline V lookup: CDR1 MDHEN, CDR2 SYDVKM. The CDR3 runs 18 residues. V lost 8 bases and J lost 0; bases outside the gene matches: 10. CDR3 amino acids: CASPPPGLAGLSYNEQFF. The CDR3 bases are TGTGCCAGCCCCCCCCCGGGACTAGCGGGACTCTCCTACAATGAGCAGTTCTTC.

V is TRBV19 and J is TRBJ2-2, with 10 bases identical to TRBD2. The V segment lost 5 bases and the J segment 8 bases; nucleotides outside the gene matches: 20. This CDR3 region has 19 residues. CDR1 is LNHDA and CDR2 is SQIVND in the germline V gene (reference sequence). The CDR3 DNA reads TGTGCCAGTAGTTCCGTCCCAGCGGGAGGGCCCCGGCGCACGGGGGAGCTGTTTTTT. Translated, it gives CASSSVPAGGPRRTGELFF.

The V and J genes are TRBV7-3 and TRBJ2-1; TRBD2 is a possible D gene (6 bases). Trimming stripped 2 bases from V and 9 bases from J, with 11 bases between. The CDR3 has 13 residues. In germline, CDR1 is SGHTA, CDR2 FQGTGA. CDR3 sequence reads: CASSLLTSTEQFF. The CDR3, as DNA: TGTGCCAGCAGCTTACTCACTAGCACTGAGCAGTTCTTC. The whole variable domain, filled in from reference TRBV7-3 and TRBJ2-1, reads GAGVSQTPSNKVTEKGKYVELRCDPISGHTALYWYRQSLGQGPEFLIYFQGTGAADDSGLPNDRFFAVRPEGSVSTLKIQRTERGDSAVYLCASSLLTSTEQFFGPGTRLTVL.

This clone showed up just once. V gene TRBV29-1 combines with J gene TRBJ2-5, with D possibly TRBD1 on 5 matching bases. CDR1 is SQVTM, CDR2 ANQGSEA, per germline. V dropped 0 bases and J dropped 2 bases, with 22 bases sitting between them. The CDR3 contains 18 residues. CDR3 bases: TGCAGCGTTGAAGATCCCAGACAGTCCAGGGCCCCACAAGAGACCCAGTACTTC. The encoded protein is CSVEDPRQSRAPQETQYF.

The CDR3 coding sequence is TGTGCCATCAAGGTCGGCAGGGGGAGTAACTATGGCTACACCTTC. Translating it yields CAIKVGRGSNYGYTF. This chain links TRBV10-3 with TRBJ1-2, with 7 bases aligning to TRBD1. Germline loops: CDR1 ENHRY, CDR2 SYGVKD. This CDR3 is built from 15 residues. V trimming: 7 bases; J trimming: 1 base; junction bases outside the gene matches: 9.

The CDR3 reads CASSWDRSRGEAFF. CDR3 DNA sequence: TGTGCCAGCAGCTGGGACAGGTCGAGAGGTGAAGCTTTCTTT. The chain is built from TRBV7-2 and TRBJ1-1, with TRBD1 matching 8 bases. Germline lookup yields CDR1 SGHTA and CDR2 FQGNSA. This CDR3 has 14 residues. V shed 4 bases and J 7 bases; nucleotides not matched to a gene: 8.

The chain uses TRBV19 and TRBJ2-3, with TRBD2 matching over 9 bases. J gave up 3 bases and V 5 bases, and 3 bases lay outside the gene matches. In germline, CDR1 is LNHDA, CDR2 SQIVND (reference sequence). There are 14 residues in the CDR3. DNA of the CDR3: TGTGCCAGTAGTCGGACTAGCGCAACAGATACGCAGTATTTT. Protein sequence: CASSRTSATDTQYF.

This chain links TRBV7-2 with TRBJ2-7; D perhaps matches TRBD1 (6 bases). CDR3 length: 14 amino acids. CDR1 is SGHTA, CDR2 FQGNSA, per germline. Trimming shortened V by 5 bases and J by 0 bases, and 11 bases separated the two germline ends. CDR3 nucleotides: TGTGCCAGCAGCGGTTCGGGACACTCCTACGAGCAGTACTTC. Translation: CASSGSGHSYEQYF.

V gene TRBV21-1 combines with J gene TRBJ2-2; the D call TRBD1 from the table was never checked on the DNA. TRBV21-1 is flagged as a pseudogene. The CDR3 is 16 amino acids. This CDR3 is CASSKRDRENTGELFF. The CDR3 DNA reads TGTGCCAGCAGCAAGCGAGACAGGGAGAACACCGGGGAGCTGTTTTTT.

CDR3 region: CASSLGAGYEQYF. DNA for the CDR3: TGTGCCAGCAGCTTAGGGGCAGGCTACGAGCAGTACTTC. The chain uses TRBV11-1 and TRBJ2-7; D is uncertain. V lost 1 base, J lost 3 bases, and 7 bases lay in between. The CDR3 consists of 13 residues. Germline V gene lookup returns CDR1 SGHAT and CDR2 FQDESV (reference sequence).

The chain carries TRBV2 and TRBJ2-7; TRBD1 aligns across 9 bases. The CDR3 spans 13 residues. The ends lost 7 bases at V and 3 bases at J; junction bases unmatched: 4. Germline-derived CDR1 and CDR2 are SNHLY and FYNNEI. Written as DNA, the CDR3 is TGTGCCAGCATCCGGGACAGGGACTACGAGCAGTACTTC. It specifies CASIRDRDYEQYF. The whole variable domain, remainder taken from reference TRBV2 and TRBJ2-7, is EPEVTQTPSHQVTQMGQEVILRCVPISNHLYFYWYRQILGQKVEFLVSFYNNEISEKSEIFDDQFSVERPDGSNFTLKIRSTKLEDSAMYFCASIRDRDYEQYFGPGTRLTVT.

The genes are TRBV7-3 and TRBJ2-1; TRBD2 might be the D (7 bases). The germline gives CDR1 SGHTA, CDR2 FQGTGA. V shed 5 bases and J shed 5 bases, with 22 bases lying between them. The CDR3 loop spans 17 amino acids. CDR3 sequence: CASSPQKGGRRNNEQFF. The DNA of the CDR3 is TGTGCCAGCAGCCCTCAAAAGGGGGGGAGGCGGAACAATGAGCAGTTCTTC.

V is TRBV7-2 and J is TRBJ2-7, with 8 bases that match TRBD1. Germline lookup yields CDR1 SGHTA and CDR2 FQGNSA. CDR3 length: 14 amino acids. The ends lost 2 bases at V and 6 bases at J; junction bases unmatched: 6. The CDR3 region is CASSLLRQGIEQYF. The CDR3 nucleotides are TGTGCCAGCAGCTTACTTCGACAGGGGATCGAGCAGTACTTC. Drawing the rest from reference TRBV7-2 and TRBJ2-7, the complete variable domain is GAGVSQSPSNKVTEKGKDVELRCDPISGHTALYWYRQSLGQGLEFLIYFQGNSAPDKSGLPSDRFSAERTGGSVSTLTIQRTQQEDSAVYLCASSLLRQGIEQYFGPGTRLTVT.

V usage is TRBV4-3 and J usage is TRBJ1-1, with D perhaps matching TRBD1 (6 bases). Trimming left V 0 bases short and J 7 bases short, with 15 bases between. CDR3 length: 15 amino acids. The germline V gene has CDR1 LGHNA and CDR2 YSLEER. The CDR3 DNA follows: TGCGCCAGCAGCCAAGATAGGGGGTTAGGGGGTGAAGCTTTCTTT. It encodes CASSQDRGLGGEAFF.

The genes are TRBV6-5 and TRBJ1-2; 7 nucleotides align to TRBD1. Trimming at V came to 7 bases and at J to 8 bases, leaving 13 bases not matched to a gene. This CDR3 spans 14 amino acids. Per germline, CDR1 MNHEY and CDR2 SVGAGI. CDR3 nucleotides: TGTGCCAGCACCTTAGACGGGACAGCCACCGGCTACACCTTC. Translated: CASTLDGTATGYTF.

The rearrangement joins TRBV19 to TRBJ2-5, with 8 bases aligning to TRBD2. The V and J ends lost 6 bases and 5 bases, in that order; junction bases with no gene match: 5. CDR1 and CDR2 (germline): LNHDA, SQIVND (reference sequence). The CDR3 is 13 residues long. CDR3 loop: CASSGGAGETQYF. The DNA of the CDR3 is TGTGCCAGTAGCGGGGGGGCCGGGGAGACCCAGTACTTC.